These 8 T cell receptor beta chains share one sample of origin, sequenced in a study of T cell repertoires in cytomegalovirus infection. Which antigens these TCRs recognize remains unknown. TCRdb reprocessed the reads via MiXCR and lists one record per CDR3 protein. The profile shows about 900,000 distinct CDR3 sequences, around 29% of them singletons. Material: cultured CD8+ T cells from PBMCs, obtained from culture after CMV antigen stimulation. The receptors come from a human donor in good health (CMV status not recorded). Some clones in this sample may be carry-over from other donors' samples.

V and J are TRBV27 and TRBJ1-5; D is ambiguous. Trimming pared 2 bases from V and 5 bases from J, leaving 7 bases between. The CDR3 totals 13 residues. CDR1 and CDR2 from the germline V gene are MNHEY and SMNVEV (reference sequence). CDR3 in DNA: TGTGCCAGCAGTTTAAGCCCTTATCAGCCCCAGCATTTT. The encoded protein is CASSLSPYQPQHF.

This chain uses TRBV7-6 with TRBJ1-2, with D perhaps TRBD1 (6 bases). This CDR3 has 15 residues. CDR1 and CDR2 from the germline V gene are SGHVS and FNYEAQ. Trimming left V 1 base short and J 8 bases short, with 17 bases between. CDR3 DNA: TGTGCCAGCAGCTTAGAGGTGGGGGGGGCGCGCGGCTACACCTTC. It yields the protein CASSLEVGGARGYTF. Full variable domain (outside the CDR3, taken from reference TRBV7-6 and TRBJ1-2): GAGVSQSPRYKVTKRGQDVALRCDPISGHVSLYWYRQALGQGPEFLTYFNYEAQQDKSGLPNDRFSAERPEGSISTLTIQRTEQRDSAMYRCASSLEVGGARGYTFGSGTRLTVV.

Here the CDR3 DNA reads TGTGCCAGCATCCTGCATGAGGATTCACCCCTCCACTTT. Protein product: CASILHEDSPLHF. The rearrangement links TRBV6-8 to TRBJ1-6; D is unresolved. CDR3 size: 13 residues. Trimming shortened V by 7 bases and J by 8 bases, and 12 bases separated the two germline ends. The germline V gene has CDR1 MNHGY and CDR2 SAAAGT.

The chain joins TRBV19 to TRBJ2-3; D possibly corresponds to TRBD2 (5 bases). The V gene lost 7 bases and the J gene lost 2 bases, with 13 bases spanning the gap. This CDR3 has 14 amino acids. Germline CDR1 and CDR2: LNHDA and SQIVND (reference sequence). CDR3 protein: CASNLGGDTDTQYF. The CDR3 nucleotides read TGTGCCAGTAATCTTGGAGGAGACACAGATACGCAGTATTTT.

A word on this clonotype: The junction differs from germline at one of its ends, possibly a read error. The chain joins TRBV7-7 to TRBJ2-5; D not certain. Per the germline V gene, CDR1 is SSHAT and CDR2 is FNYEAQ (reference sequence). The CDR3 extends over 15 amino acids. CDR3 in amino acids: CASSLGPTTQETQYF. The CDR3 nucleotides read TGTGCTAGCAGCTTAGGTCCTACTACTCAAGAGACCCAGTACTTC.

This chain uses TRBV2 with TRBJ2-7; 7 positions match TRBD2. V shed 2 bases, J shed 6 bases, and the junction held 7 bases outside the gene matches. Germline CDR1 and CDR2: SNHLY and FYNNEI. The CDR3 extends over 14 amino acids. In DNA, the CDR3 is TGTGCCAGCAGTGAAAGGGACTATGCTCCCGAGCAGTACGTC. Residues: CASSERDYAPEQYV.

This clonotype has only a few counts. This chain connects TRBV12-3 or TRBV12-4 to TRBJ2-1; D remains unclear. The V gene lost 6 bases and the J gene lost 4 bases, with 10 bases spanning the gap. CDR3 length: 13 residues. Here the CDR3 DNA reads TGTGCCAGCAGCCCACAGAATTACAATGAGCAGTTCTTC. Encoded protein: CASSPQNYNEQFF.

The chain is built from TRBV7-6 and TRBJ2-3; the match to TRBD2 covers 8 bases. CDR1 and CDR2 (germline): SGHVS, FNYEAQ. The CDR3 length is 15 residues. Unmatched junction bases numbered 11, after V lost 9 bases and J lost 3 bases. The CDR3 DNA reads as TGTGCCAGTAGACAGGAGGCGGGGGGTACAGATACGCAGTATTTT. It yields the protein CASRQEAGGTDTQYF.